This TCR beta chain was captured in a study of shared clonotypes between healthy human individuals. This CDR3 contains 12 residues. V was trimmed by 5 bases and J by 4 bases, leaving 8 bases between them. Germline CDR1 is SEHNR and CDR2 is FQNEAQ (reference sequence). Profiled with immunoSEQ multiplex PCR; TCRdb holds only in-frame clones, not every one. Of some 530,000 clones detected, around 73% appear once; the ten largest clones hold around 12%. The source is a woman aged 40 to 50 in good health. Some clones in this sample may be carry-over from other donors' samples. This chain connects TRBV7-9 to TRBJ1-1; maybe TRBD1 (5 bases). Sequences were obtained from PBMCs. CDR3 residues: CASSQGGTEAFF. The DNA for the CDR3 is TGTGCCAGCAGCCAGGGCGGCACTGAAGCTTTCTTT.